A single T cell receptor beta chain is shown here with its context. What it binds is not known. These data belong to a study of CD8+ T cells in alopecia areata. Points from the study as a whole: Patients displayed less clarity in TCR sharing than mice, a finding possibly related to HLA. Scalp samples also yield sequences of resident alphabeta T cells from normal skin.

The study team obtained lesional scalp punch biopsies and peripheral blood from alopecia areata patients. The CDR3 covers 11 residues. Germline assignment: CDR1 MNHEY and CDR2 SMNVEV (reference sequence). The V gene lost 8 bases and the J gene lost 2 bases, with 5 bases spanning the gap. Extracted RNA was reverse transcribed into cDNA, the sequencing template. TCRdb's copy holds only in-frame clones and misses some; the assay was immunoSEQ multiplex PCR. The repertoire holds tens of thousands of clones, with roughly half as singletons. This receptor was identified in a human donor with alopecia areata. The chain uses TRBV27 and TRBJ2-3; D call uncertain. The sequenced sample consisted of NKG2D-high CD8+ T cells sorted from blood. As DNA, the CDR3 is TGTGCCAGCTATTCCACAGATACGCAGTATTTT. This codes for CASYSTDTQYF.